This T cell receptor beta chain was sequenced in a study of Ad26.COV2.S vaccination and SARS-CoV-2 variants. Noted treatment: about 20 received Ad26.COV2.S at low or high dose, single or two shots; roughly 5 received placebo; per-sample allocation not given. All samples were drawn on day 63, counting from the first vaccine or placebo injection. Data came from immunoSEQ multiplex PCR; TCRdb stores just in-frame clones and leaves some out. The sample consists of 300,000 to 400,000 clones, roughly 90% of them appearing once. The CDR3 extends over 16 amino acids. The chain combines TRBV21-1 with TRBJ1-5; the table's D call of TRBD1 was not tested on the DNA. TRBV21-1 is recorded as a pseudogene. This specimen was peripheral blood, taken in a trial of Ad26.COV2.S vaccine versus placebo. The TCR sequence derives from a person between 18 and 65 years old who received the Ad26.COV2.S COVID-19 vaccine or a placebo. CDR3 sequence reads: CASSKPGQGVNQPQHF. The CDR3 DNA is TGTGCCAGCAGCAAACCGGGACAGGGGGTCAATCAGCCCCAGCATTTT.